The rows below give T cell receptor beta chains drawn from one sample of a study of cytomegalovirus exposure and HLA in healthy donors. Sequencing was performed with immunoSEQ multiplex PCR; in TCRdb, only in-frame clones are kept and a portion is missing. The repertoire holds about 150,000 clones, with 75% to 90% as singletons. Input material: PBMCs. The receptors were gathered from a man in his forties in good health and CMV-seronegative. CDR3s include the opening cysteine and the closing phenylalanine or tryptophan. A D gene is named only where the DNA matches it firmly. Not all rows give a size; the values are once, few, many and, for expanded clones, a class.

v_gene	abundance	d_gene	j_gene	CDR3nt	CDR3aa
TRBV7-2	once	-	TRBJ2-3	TGTGCCAGCAGCTCCGGTACCGATACGCAGTATTTT	CASSSGTDTQYF
TRBV28	-	-	TRBJ2-5	TGTGCCAGCAGTTCAATCAGGCACCAAGAGACCCAGTACTTC	CASSSIRHQETQYF
TRBV28	-	-	TRBJ2-1	TGTGCCAGCACTGGCAACTCCTACAATGAGCAGTTCTTC	CASTGNSYNEQFF
TRBV20-1	-	-	TRBJ2-3	TGCAGTGTTCGAGGGTTAGATACGCAGTATTTT	CSVRGLDTQYF
TRBV4-3	few	-	TRBJ1-1	TGCGCCAGCAGCCAAGTAAGACGCGCGGAGACTGAAGCTTTCTTT	CASSQVRRAETEAFF
TRBV7-9	-	-	TRBJ2-1	TGTTCCAGCAGCCAAGAACAGTGGCAGTTCTTC	CSSSQEQWQFF
TRBV19	-	TRBD1	TRBJ2-5	TGTGCCAGTAGTATTAACAGGGGGGAGACCCAGTACTTC	CASSINRGETQYF
TRBV15	-	-	TRBJ2-3	TGTGCCACCAGCAGAGGGGGGGTGGATACGCAGTATTTT	CATSRGGVDTQYF
TRBV4-3	-	-	TRBJ2-2	TGCGCCAGCAGCCAAGATACAGGGGGGGGCACCGGGGAGCTGTTTTTT	CASSQDTGGGTGELFF
TRBV27	-	-	TRBJ1-1	TGTGCCAGCAGTTTAGGAACTACGAACACTGAAGCTTTCTTT	CASSLGTTNTEAFF
TRBV4-3	-	-	TRBJ2-7	TGCGCCAGCAGCCAATCTACAGGGAGAGCCTACGAGCAGTACTTC	CASSQSTGRAYEQYF
TRBV5-1	-	-	TRBJ2-7	TGCGCCAGCAGCTTGGGGTCGCGCTCCAGGTCCTACGAGCAGTACTTC	CASSLGSRSRSYEQYF
TRBV5-5	-	-	TRBJ2-7	TGTGCCAGCAGCTTGAGGTTCACAGGCCCTTCCTACGAGCAGTACTTC	CASSLRFTGPSYEQYF
TRBV7-2	-	TRBD1	TRBJ2-7	TGTGCCAGCAGCTTAGCGGGACAGGGGGCCTACGAGCAGTACTTC	CASSLAGQGAYEQYF
TRBV7-2	-	TRBD1	TRBJ2-2	TGTGCCAGCAGCACCCCGACAGGGGGCACTAACACCGGGGAGCTGTTTTTT	CASSTPTGGTNTGELFF
TRBV19	-	TRBD2	TRBJ2-7	TGTGCCAGTAGTAGGACTAGCGGGGGATCCTACGAGCAGTACTTC	CASSRTSGGSYEQYF
TRBV30	-	TRBD1	TRBJ1-2	TGTGCCTGGAGCCCCGGACAGGGGGCGCGAGGCTACACCTTC	CAWSPGQGARGYTF
TRBV6-6	-	TRBD1	TRBJ1-4	TGTGCCAGCGTCTCCAACCCGCCAGGGGGACTGTTTTTT	CASVSNPPGGLFF
TRBV4-2	-	-	TRBJ2-1	TGTGCCAGCAGCCAAGTTGAGGGCGCCTACAATGAGCAGTTCTTC	CASSQVEGAYNEQFF
TRBV11-3	-	-	TRBJ2-2	TGTGCCAGCAGCTTAGGAGGTGCGGGGAACACCGGGGAGCTGTTTTTT	CASSLGGAGNTGELFF
TRBV18	-	TRBD1	TRBJ1-5	TGTGCCAGCTCACCCTTGGGACAGGGGTTTCAGCCCCAGCATTTT	CASSPLGQGFQPQHF
TRBV19	-	-	TRBJ1-5	TGTGCCAGTACCCCTGGAGGAGCTTATCAGCCCCAGCATTTT	CASTPGGAYQPQHF
TRBV19	-	TRBD2	TRBJ2-1	TGTGCCAGTACCAGCATGGCCGTCGGGGGGAATGAGCAGTTCTTC	CASTSMAVGGNEQFF
TRBV7-2	-	TRBD1	TRBJ2-7	TGTGCCAGCAGCTTGGGGGGACAGGGAACTTACGAGCAGTACTTC	CASSLGGQGTYEQYF
TRBV18	-	-	TRBJ1-3	TGTGCCAGCTCACCGTCAGGGTCCTCTGGAAACACCATATATTTT	CASSPSGSSGNTIYF
TRBV9	-	-	TRBJ2-1	TGTGCCAGCAGCGTAGGCGGCGGGGGCCCCAAAAATGAGCAGTTCTTC	CASSVGGGGPKNEQFF
TRBV7-2	few	TRBD2	TRBJ2-3	TGTGCCAGCAGCTCCTTATCGACTAGCGGGAGGAATACGCAGTATTTT	CASSSLSTSGRNTQYF
TRBV7-2	-	TRBD2	TRBJ2-3	TGTGCCAGCAGCTCCAGACTAGCGGGAGTGGCAGATACGCAGTATTTT	CASSSRLAGVADTQYF
TRBV7-3	-	-	TRBJ2-1	TGTGCCAGCAGCTCTCACTATACGGAGTCCTACAATGAGCAGTTCTTC	CASSSHYTESYNEQFF
TRBV7-6	few	TRBD2	TRBJ2-7	TGTGCCAGCAGCTCACTGACTAGCGGAAGTACCTACGAGCAGTACTTC	CASSSLTSGSTYEQYF
TRBV4-2	-	TRBD1	TRBJ1-3	TGTGCCAGCAGCCCTACAGGGACAGGGGGCAACACCATATATTTT	CASSPTGTGGNTIYF
TRBV10-3	-	TRBD1	TRBJ2-1	TGTGCCATCAGTGGGGCCCAGGGGGCTAGTTCTTACAATGAGCAGTTCTTC	CAISGAQGASSYNEQFF
TRBV2	-	TRBD1	TRBJ1-1	TGTGCCAGGAGGGGACAGGGAAACACTGAAGCTTTCTTT	CARRGQGNTEAFF
TRBV4-2	few	TRBD2	TRBJ2-6	TGTGCCAGCAGCCAAGGGCGGCTAGCGGGGCCCTCTGGGGCCAACGTCCTGACTTTC	CASSQGRLAGPSGANVLTF
TRBV11-1	medium-sized	TRBD2	TRBJ2-3	TGTGCCAGCAGCTTCGACCAGCGGGGGGGAACAAGCACAGATACGCAGTATTTT	CASSFDQRGGTSTDTQYF
TRBV11-2	-	TRBD2	TRBJ2-3	TGTGCCAGCAGCTTAGCGCGTTTTGGAGCGGGAGGGCCTGAAGATACGCAGTATTTT	CASSLARFGAGGPEDTQYF
TRBV7-9	-	-	TRBJ1-5	TGTTCCAGCACACAGCAGGGACAGCCCCAGCATTTT	CSSTQQGQPQHF
TRBV11-2	-	-	TRBJ1-5	TGTGCCAGCAGCTTATCGCGGGGTCAGCCCCAGCATTTT	CASSLSRGQPQHF
TRBV4-3	few	TRBD2	TRBJ2-1	TGCGCCAGCAGCCAGGTACTAGCGGGAGTACCCTACAATGAGCAGTTCTTC	CASSQVLAGVPYNEQFF